One sample yielded the 10 T cell receptor beta chains listed below, sequenced in a study of cytomegalovirus exposure and HLA in healthy donors. PCR employed 60 Vbeta and 13 Jbeta primers. Using immunoSEQ multiplex PCR, the repertoire was profiled, and TCRdb retains in-frame clones only, with some absent. Here the sample table reports about 88,000 clones. Input material: PBMCs. The origin of the receptors is a girl between 5 and 17 years old in good health and CMV-seropositive.

J is TRBJ2-6 and V is TRBV27; D might be TRBD1 (6 bases). Trimming left V 6 bases short and J 5 bases short, with 17 bases between. The CDR3 loop spans 16 amino acids. The germline gives CDR1 MNHEY, CDR2 SMNVEV (reference sequence). The DNA for the CDR3 is TGTGCCAGCAGCTCGGCGTACAGGGCCCGGGCCAACGTCCTGACTTTC. Encoded protein: CASSSAYRARANVLTF.

The V gene is TRBV13, the J gene TRBJ1-1; D gene ambiguous. The V and J ends lost 5 bases and 1 base respectively, with 20 bases between them. CDR3 length equals 17 residues. Germline V lookup: CDR1 PRHDT, CDR2 FYEKMQ (reference sequence). This chain's CDR3 is CASSRSSGLIRNTEAFF. DNA of the CDR3: TGTGCCAGCAGCCGGAGTTCCGGACTGATAAGGAACACTGAAGCTTTCTTT. Looking up the rest from reference TRBV13 and TRBJ1-1 gives the full variable domain: AAGVIQSPRHLIKEKRETATLKCYPIPRHDTVYWYQQGPGQDPQFLISFYEKMQSDKGSIPDRFSAQQFSDYHSELNMSSLELGDSALYFCASSRSSGLIRNTEAFFGQGTRLTVV.

CDR3 protein: CASSEDSGELFF. For the CDR3, the DNA is TGTGCCAGCAGCGAAGACAGCGGGGAGCTGTTTTTT. This chain joins TRBV9 and TRBJ2-2; possibly TRBD1 for D (5 bases). The CDR3 spans 12 residues. Germline V gene lookup returns CDR1 SGDLS and CDR2 YYNGEE. With 3 bases removed from V and 7 bases from J, the gap between germline ends came to 7 bases.

The chain couples TRBV5-6 to TRBJ1-2, with D tentatively TRBD1 (5 bases). CDR1 and CDR2 (germline): SGHDT, YYEEEE. Trimming pared 0 bases from V and 0 bases from J, leaving 12 bases between. The length of the CDR3 is 16 residues. The DNA of the CDR3 is TGTGCCAGCAGCTTGGTTGACAGAACCGCTAACTATGGCTACACCTTC. Encoded protein: CASSLVDRTANYGYTF. Complete variable domain (other parts from reference TRBV5-6 and TRBJ1-2): DAGVTQSPTHLIKTRGQQVTLRCSPKSGHDTVSWYQQALGQGPQFIFQYYEEEERQRGNFPDRFSGHQFPNYSSELNVNALLLGDSALYLCASSLVDRTANYGYTFGSGTRLTVV.

The chain combines TRBV18 with TRBJ1-5, with 9 bases matching TRBD1. Per the germline V gene, CDR1 is KGHSH and CDR2 is LQKENI. The V segment lost 6 bases and the J segment 7 bases; nucleotides outside the gene matches: 10. This CDR3 comprises 15 residues. CDR3 loop: CASSPSGQGRQPQHF. CDR3 DNA: TGTGCCAGCTCCCCTTCGGGACAGGGTAGGCAGCCCCAGCATTTT.

The chain has TRBV4-3 and TRBJ2-1; the D gene is possibly TRBD2 (6 bases). Germline V gives CDR1 LGHNA, CDR2 YSLEER. V lost 3 bases to trimming and J lost 0 bases, with 15 bases between them. This CDR3 has 17 amino acids. The CDR3 nucleotides read TGCGCCAGCAGCCAGGACCCTGCGGGGAGCTCCTACAATGAGCAGTTCTTC. Translating it yields CASSQDPAGSSYNEQFF.

The rearrangement joins TRBV9 to TRBJ2-7; 13 nucleotides match TRBD2. Germline CDR1 reads SGDLS; CDR2 reads YYNGEE. The V gene end was trimmed by 8 bases and the J gene end by 2 bases; junction bases not matched to a gene: 7. The CDR3 is 15 amino acids. CDR3 region: CARTTSGGEAYEQYV. The CDR3, as DNA: TGTGCCAGAACTACTAGCGGGGGGGAAGCCTACGAGCAGTACGTC.

The rearrangement joins TRBV14 to TRBJ2-7, with a weak D call TRBD2 (5 bases). The V end was cut by 2 bases, the J end by 2 bases, with 13 bases between. This CDR3 contains 15 residues. Germline V gene data show CDR1 as SGHDN and CDR2 as FVKESK. The CDR3 protein is CASSQTAIGAYEQYF. The DNA of the CDR3 is TGTGCCAGCAGCCAAACAGCCATCGGGGCCTACGAGCAGTACTTC.

J is TRBJ2-2 and V is TRBV11-2; 11 nucleotides agree with TRBD1. The J segment lost 3 bases and the V segment lost 5 bases, leaving 5 bases of the junction unmatched. The CDR3 has 16 residues. Germline V gives CDR1 SGHAT, CDR2 FQNNGV. CDR3 bases: TGTGCCAGCAGCACGGGACAGGGGGTGGACACCGGGGAGCTGTTTTTT. It yields the protein CASSTGQGVDTGELFF. The entire variable domain, with the rest obtained from reference TRBV11-2 and TRBJ2-2, is as follows: EAGVAQSPRYKIIEKRQSVAFWCNPISGHATLYWYQQILGQGPKLLIQFQNNGVVDDSQLPKDRFSAERLKGVDSTLKIQPAKLEDSAVYLCASSTGQGVDTGELFFGEGSRLTVL.

The chain joins TRBV18 to TRBJ1-2; D is unclear. The V gene's germline CDR1 is KGHSH and CDR2 LQKENI. V was shortened by 7 bases and J by 7 bases, with 22 bases between the two germline ends. The CDR3 loop spans 15 amino acids. The CDR3 here is CASFYGEGIGSGYTF. CDR3 in DNA: TGTGCCAGCTTCTATGGAGAGGGAATCGGTAGTGGCTACACCTTC.